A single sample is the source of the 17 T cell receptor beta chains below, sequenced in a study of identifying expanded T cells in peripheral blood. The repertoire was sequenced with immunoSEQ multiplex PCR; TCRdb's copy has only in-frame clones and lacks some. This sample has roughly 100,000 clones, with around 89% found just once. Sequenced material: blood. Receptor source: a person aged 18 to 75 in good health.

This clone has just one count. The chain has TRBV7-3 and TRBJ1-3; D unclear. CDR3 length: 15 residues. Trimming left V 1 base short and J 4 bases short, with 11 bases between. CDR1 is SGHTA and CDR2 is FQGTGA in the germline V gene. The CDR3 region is CASSLSGTAGNTIYF. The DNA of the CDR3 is TGTGCCAGCAGCTTAAGCGGAACGGCGGGAAACACCATATATTTT.

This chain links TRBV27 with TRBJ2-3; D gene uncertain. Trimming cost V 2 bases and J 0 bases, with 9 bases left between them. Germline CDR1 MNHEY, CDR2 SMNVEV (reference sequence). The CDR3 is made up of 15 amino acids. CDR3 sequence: CASSLAATSTDTQYF. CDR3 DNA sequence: TGTGCCAGCAGTTTAGCGGCCACTAGCACAGATACGCAGTATTTT.

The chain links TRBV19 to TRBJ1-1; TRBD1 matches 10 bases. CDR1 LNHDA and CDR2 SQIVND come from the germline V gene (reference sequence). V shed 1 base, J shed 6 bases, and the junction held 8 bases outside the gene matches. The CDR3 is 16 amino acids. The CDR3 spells CASSIAQTGGLAEAFF. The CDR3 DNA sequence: TGTGCCAGTAGTATAGCACAGACAGGGGGCCTTGCTGAAGCTTTCTTT.

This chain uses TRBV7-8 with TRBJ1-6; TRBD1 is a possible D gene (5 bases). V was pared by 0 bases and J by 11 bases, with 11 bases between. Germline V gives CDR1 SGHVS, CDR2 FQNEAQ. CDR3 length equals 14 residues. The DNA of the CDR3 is TGTGCCAGCAGCTTAGCGGGGGGGTTAGCACCCCTCCACTTT. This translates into CASSLAGGLAPLHF.

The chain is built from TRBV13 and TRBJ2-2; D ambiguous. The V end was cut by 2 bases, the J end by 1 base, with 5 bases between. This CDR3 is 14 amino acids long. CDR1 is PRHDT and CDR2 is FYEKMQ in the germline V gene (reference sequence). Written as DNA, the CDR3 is TGTGCCAGCAGCTTAAAAGGGAACACCGGGGAGCTGTTTTTT. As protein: CASSLKGNTGELFF. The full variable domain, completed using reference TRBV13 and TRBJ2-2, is AAGVIQSPRHLIKEKRETATLKCYPIPRHDTVYWYQQGPGQDPQFLISFYEKMQSDKGSIPDRFSAQQFSDYHSELNMSSLELGDSALYFCASSLKGNTGELFFGEGSRLTVL.

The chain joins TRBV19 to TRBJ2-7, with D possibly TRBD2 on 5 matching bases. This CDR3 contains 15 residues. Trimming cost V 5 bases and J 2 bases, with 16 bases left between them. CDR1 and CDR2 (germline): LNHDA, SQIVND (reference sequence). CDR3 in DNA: TGTGCCAGTAGTCCCACGGAGCGGCTCACCTACGAGCAGTACTTC. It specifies CASSPTERLTYEQYF.

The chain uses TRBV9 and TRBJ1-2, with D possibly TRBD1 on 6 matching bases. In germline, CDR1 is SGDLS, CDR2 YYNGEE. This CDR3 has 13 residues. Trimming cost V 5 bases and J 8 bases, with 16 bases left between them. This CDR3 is CASRPGASIGYTF. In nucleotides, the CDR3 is TGTGCCAGCAGGCCAGGGGCCTCGATCGGCTACACCTTC.

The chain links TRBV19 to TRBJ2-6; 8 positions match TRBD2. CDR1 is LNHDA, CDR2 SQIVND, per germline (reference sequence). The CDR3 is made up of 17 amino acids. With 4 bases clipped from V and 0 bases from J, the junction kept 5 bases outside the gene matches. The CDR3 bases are TGTGCCAGTAGTAACGGGGGGGTTCTCTCTGGGGCCAACGTCCTGACTTTC. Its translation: CASSNGGVLSGANVLTF.

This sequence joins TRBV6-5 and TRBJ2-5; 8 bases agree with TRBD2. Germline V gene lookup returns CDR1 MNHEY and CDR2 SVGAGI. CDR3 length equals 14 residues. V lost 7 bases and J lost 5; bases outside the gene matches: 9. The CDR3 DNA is TGTGCCAGCACCACCGGGAGGGTAAGGGAGACCCAGTACTTC. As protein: CASTTGRVRETQYF.

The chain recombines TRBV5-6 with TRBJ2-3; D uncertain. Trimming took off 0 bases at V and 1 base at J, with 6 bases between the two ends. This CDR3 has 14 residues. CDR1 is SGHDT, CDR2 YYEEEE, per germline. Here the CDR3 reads CASSLGFGTDTQYF. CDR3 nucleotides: TGTGCCAGCAGCTTGGGTTTCGGCACAGATACGCAGTATTTT.

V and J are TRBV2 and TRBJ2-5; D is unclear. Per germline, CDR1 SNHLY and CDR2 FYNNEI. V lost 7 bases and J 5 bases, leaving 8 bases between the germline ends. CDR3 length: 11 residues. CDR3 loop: CASKGRETQYF. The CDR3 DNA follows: TGTGCCAGCAAGGGCCGGGAGACCCAGTACTTC.

CDR3 region: CASDRGGNQPQHF. In DNA, the CDR3 is TGTGCCTCCGACAGGGGAGGCAATCAGCCCCAGCATTTT. The genes are TRBV30 and TRBJ1-5; 8 bases line up with TRBD1. The length of the CDR3 is 13 residues. V lost 7 bases to trimming and J lost 2 bases; unmatched junction nucleotides: 4. Germline loops: CDR1 GTSNPN, CDR2 SVGIG (reference sequence).

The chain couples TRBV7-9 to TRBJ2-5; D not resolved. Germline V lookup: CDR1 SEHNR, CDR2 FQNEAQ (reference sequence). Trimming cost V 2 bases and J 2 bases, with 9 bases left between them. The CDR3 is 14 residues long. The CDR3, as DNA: TGTGCCAGCAGCTTAAGTGGGCAGCAAGAGACCCAGTACTTC. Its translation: CASSLSGQQETQYF.

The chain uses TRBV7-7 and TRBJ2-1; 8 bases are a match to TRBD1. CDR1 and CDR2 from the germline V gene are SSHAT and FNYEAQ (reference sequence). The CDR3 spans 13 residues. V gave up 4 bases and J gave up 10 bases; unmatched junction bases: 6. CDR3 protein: CASSSPTGGEQFF. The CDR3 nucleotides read TGTGCCAGCAGCTCTCCTACAGGGGGGGAGCAGTTCTTC.

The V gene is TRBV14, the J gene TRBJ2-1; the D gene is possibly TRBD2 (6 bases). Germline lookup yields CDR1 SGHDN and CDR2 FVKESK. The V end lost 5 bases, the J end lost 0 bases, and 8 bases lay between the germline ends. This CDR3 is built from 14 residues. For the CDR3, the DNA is TGTGCCAGCAGCTACGGGAGCTCCTACAATGAGCAGTTCTTC. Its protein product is CASSYGSSYNEQFF.

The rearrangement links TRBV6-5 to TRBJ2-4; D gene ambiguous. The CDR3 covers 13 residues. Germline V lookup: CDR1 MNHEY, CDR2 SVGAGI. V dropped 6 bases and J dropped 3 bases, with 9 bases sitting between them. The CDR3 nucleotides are TGTGCCAGCAGCGAACATAGCAAAAACATTCAGTACTTC. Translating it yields CASSEHSKNIQYF.

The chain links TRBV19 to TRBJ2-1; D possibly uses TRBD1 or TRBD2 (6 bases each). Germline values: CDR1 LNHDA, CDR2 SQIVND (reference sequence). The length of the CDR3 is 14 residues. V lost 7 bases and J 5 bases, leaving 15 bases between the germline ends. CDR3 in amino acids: CASKEGRDNNEQFF. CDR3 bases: TGTGCCAGTAAGGAGGGCAGGGACAACAATGAGCAGTTCTTC.